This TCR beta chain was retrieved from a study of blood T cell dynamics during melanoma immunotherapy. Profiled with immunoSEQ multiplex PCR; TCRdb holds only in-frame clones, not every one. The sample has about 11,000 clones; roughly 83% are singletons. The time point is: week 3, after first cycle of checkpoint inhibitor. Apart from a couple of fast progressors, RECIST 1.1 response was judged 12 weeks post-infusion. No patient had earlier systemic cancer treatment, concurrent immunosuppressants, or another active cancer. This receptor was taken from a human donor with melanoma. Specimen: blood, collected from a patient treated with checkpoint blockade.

CDR3 nucleotide sequence: TGTGCCAGCAGCCGGACTAGCGGGGGCCGGTACAATGAGCAGTTCTTC. It specifies CASSRTSGGRYNEQFF. The chain combines TRBV7-3 with TRBJ2-1; 13 nucleotides align to TRBD2. V gave up 5 bases and J gave up 4 bases; unmatched junction bases: 5. CDR1 is SGHTA and CDR2 is FQGTGA in the germline V gene. CDR3 length equals 16 residues.